This T cell receptor beta chain derives from a study of blood T cells in healthy people across ages. Study at large: Template switching captured about one barcoded beta molecule per two T cells. Whole-study results and caveats: Measured against age, TCR beta diversity per million T cells decreased in a roughly linear manner.

A J-beta primer mix and a sample-barcoded 5' primer were used in a second PCR of about 7 to 12 cycles. TCRdb ran MiXCR on the 5' RACE reads and lists one entry per CDR3 protein. The profile shows 1,500,000 or so distinct CDR3 sequences, less than 45% of them singletons. Points on this clonotype: Its target is not known. A read error may account for a junction end that differs from germline.

The CDR3 is 15 residues long. CDR1 SGHTA and CDR2 FQGNSA come from the germline V gene. Sequenced sample: blood. This chain connects TRBV7-2 to TRBJ2-3; TRBD1 is a possible D gene (6 bases). This receptor was identified in a woman under 30 in good health. CDR3: CASTLRYRGTDTQYF. CDR3 sequence (DNA): TGTGCCAGCACCTTAAGGTACAGGGGCACAGATACGCAGTATTTT.